The TCR beta chain under discussion was sequenced for a study of cytomegalovirus exposure and HLA in healthy donors. The CDR3 has 15 amino acids. V lost 5 bases and J lost 9; bases outside the gene matches: 12. CDR1 is WNHNN and CDR2 is SYGVQD in the germline V gene (reference sequence). Use of 60 Vbeta and 13 Jbeta primers characterized the PCR. Assay used: immunoSEQ multiplex PCR; TCRdb lists only in-frame clones, some missing. The data hold fewer than 250,000 clones, with 82% observed a single time. The chain is built from TRBV10-1 and TRBJ2-3, with 9 bases aligning to TRBD2. The receptor was isolated from a man aged 40-49 years in good health and CMV-seropositive. Sequencing was carried out using PBMCs. CDR3 loop: CASSRAAGGIGTQYF. In nucleotides, the CDR3 is TGCGCCAGCAGTCGGGCAGCGGGAGGTATTGGAACGCAGTATTTT.